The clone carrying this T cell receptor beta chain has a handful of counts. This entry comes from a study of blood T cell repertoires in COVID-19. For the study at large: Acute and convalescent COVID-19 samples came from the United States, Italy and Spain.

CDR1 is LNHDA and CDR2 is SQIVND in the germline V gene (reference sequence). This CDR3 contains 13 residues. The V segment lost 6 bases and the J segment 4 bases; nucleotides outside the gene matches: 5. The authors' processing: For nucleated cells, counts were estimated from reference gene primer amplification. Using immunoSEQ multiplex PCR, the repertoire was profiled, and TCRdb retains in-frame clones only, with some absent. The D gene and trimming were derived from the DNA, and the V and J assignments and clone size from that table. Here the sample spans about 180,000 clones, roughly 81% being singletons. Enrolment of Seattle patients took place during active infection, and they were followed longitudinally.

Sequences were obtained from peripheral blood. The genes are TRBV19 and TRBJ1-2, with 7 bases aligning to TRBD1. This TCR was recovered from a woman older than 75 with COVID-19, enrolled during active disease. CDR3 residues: CASSPQGPYGYTF. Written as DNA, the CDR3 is TGTGCCAGTAGCCCACAGGGGCCCTATGGCTACACCTTC.